This T cell receptor (beta chain) is drawn from a study of T cells expressing NK-cell markers. About the research overall: Sorted CD3+CD56-NKG2C+, CD3+CD56+NKG2C+ and CD3+CD56+NKG2C- T cells supplied the TCR beta repertoires. Seven sequenced donors out of eight were HCMV-seropositive, one seronegative.

Findings of the study overall: Once again these clonotypes came out on top in the CD3+CD56-NKG2C+ fraction of several donors.

The CDR3 is 15 amino acids. The germline V gene has CDR1 SGHDT and CDR2 YYEEEE. With regard to this clonotype: Its specificity is not known.

In generating TCR beta cDNA, 5'RACE template switching with UMIs was used. TCRdb re-called the 5' RACE reads; one entry per CDR3 protein, DNA not given. Its listing shows a few hundred thousand distinct CDR3 sequences. V is TRBV5-6 and J is TRBJ2-2; the TCRdb D gene call, TRBD1, has no DNA to confirm it. The sequenced material came from blood T cells: a sorted CD56 or NKG2C T cell subset, CD4+ or CD8+ T cells, or bulk PBMC T cells (not recorded which). The sequence was obtained from a woman aged 45-65 years in good health. CDR3 sequence: CASSLGPTYAGELFF.